The text below deals with one T cell receptor beta chain. This entry is derived from a study of CD8+CD57+ T cells in acquired aplastic anemia. Deletions cut 6 bases from V and 11 bases from J, with 25 bases between. The germline V gene encodes CDR1 LNHDA and CDR2 SQIVND (reference sequence). There are 15 residues in the CDR3. Patients chosen for sequencing had CD8+CD57+ cells that had expanded, as shown by flow cytometry. Both TCR beta VDJ combination and CDR3 sequence profiling were carried out. Genomic DNA was the template for this profiling. TCRdb re-analysed the reads in MiXCR, keeping a single row per CDR3 protein. Of around 290,000 distinct CDR3 sequences detected, about three fifths appear once; the ten largest clones hold roughly 1.2%.

This TCR came from a human donor with aplastic anemia. V is TRBV19 and J is TRBJ1-1, with unresolved D. Sequences were obtained from sorted CD4+, CD8+, or CD8+CD57+ T cells (not recorded which) from PBMCs. In nucleotides, the CDR3 is TGTGCCAGTAGACCCCCCCACTACGCGAACACTGCGGCTTTCTTT. Amino acids: CASRPPHYANTAAFF.